This passage covers 20 T cell receptor beta chains from one sample sequenced in a study of blood T cell repertoires in COVID-19. Sequencing used immunoSEQ multiplex PCR; TCRdb keeps in-frame clones, though not all of them. Of a few hundred thousand clones listed, around 89% are singletons. The sequencing sample was made of peripheral blood. The receptors were sampled from a woman under 40 with COVID-19, enrolled during active disease.

The CDR3 nucleotides are TGTGCCAGCAGTTTAATCGTTCTACCCACCTACGAGCAGTACTTC. This gives the protein CASSLIVLPTYEQYF. V is TRBV28 and J is TRBJ2-7, with D unclear. CDR3 length: 15 amino acids. CDR1 and CDR2 from the germline V gene are MDHEN and SYDVKM. V lost 2 bases and J lost 2, with 13 bases in between. The full variable domain, rest sourced from reference TRBV28 and TRBJ2-7, is DVKVTQSSRYLVKRTGEKVFLECVQDMDHENMFWYRQDPGLGLRLIYFSYDVKMKEKGDIPEGYSVSREKKERFSLILESASTNQTSMYLCASSLIVLPTYEQYFGPGTRLTVT.

The V and J genes are TRBV4-2 and TRBJ1-6, with 11 bases aligning to TRBD1. CDR1 and CDR2 from the germline V gene are LGHNA and YNFKEQ. Germline trimming cut 3 bases from V and 6 bases from J; bases unmatched to any gene: 4. The CDR3 totals 16 residues. The DNA for the CDR3 is TGTGCCAGCAGCCAGGGACAGGGGGACTTTAATTCACCCCTCCACTTT. It encodes CASSQGQGDFNSPLHF.

V is TRBV18 and J is TRBJ1-3; the match to TRBD1 covers 8 bases. Trimming at V came to 5 bases and at J to 3 bases, leaving 3 bases not matched to a gene. This CDR3 region has 14 residues. In germline, CDR1 is KGHSH, CDR2 LQKENI. CDR3 in DNA: TGTGCCAGCTCAGGACAGGGTTATGGAAACACCATATATTTT. This codes for CASSGQGYGNTIYF.

The J gene is TRBJ2-1, the V gene TRBV27; weak D call: TRBD2 (7 bases). Germline V gene lookup returns CDR1 MNHEY and CDR2 SMNVEV (reference sequence). V lost 6 bases, J lost 6 bases, and 15 bases lay in between. The CDR3 sequence is 14 residues long. The CDR3 spells CASRRGRAPNEQFF. Written as DNA, the CDR3 is TGTGCCAGCAGAAGGGGGAGGGCCCCCAATGAGCAGTTCTTC.

The gene calls are TRBV24-1 and TRBJ2-5, with D tentatively TRBD2 (5 bases). Trimming left V 3 bases short and J 4 bases short, with 11 bases between. Germline V gene sequence: CDR1 KGHDR, CDR2 SFDVKD. The CDR3 spans 14 residues. CDR3 protein: CATSDAAGRETQYF. The CDR3 DNA sequence: TGTGCCACCAGTGATGCGGCGGGCCGAGAGACCCAGTACTTC.

The CDR3 bases are TGTGCCAGCTCACCACTGGCGGGAGGGCCTGGAGATACGCAGTATTTT. Protein product: CASSPLAGGPGDTQYF. J is TRBJ2-3 and V is TRBV18; 9 bases map to TRBD2. Germline V gene sequence: CDR1 KGHSH, CDR2 LQKENI. This CDR3 comprises 16 residues. After removal of 1 base from V and 5 bases from J, the junction contained 7 bases not matched to a gene.

This chain connects TRBV7-2 to TRBJ2-3; the D gene is possibly TRBD1 (5 bases). With 2 bases removed from V and 6 bases from J, the gap between germline ends came to 12 bases. The CDR3 is 14 residues long. Germline CDR1 is SGHTA and CDR2 is FQGNSA. The CDR3 region has the DNA TGTGCCAGCAGCTTACAGGGTAGGCCGGATACGCAGTATTTT. It is translated as CASSLQGRPDTQYF.

The CDR3 protein is CASSQGAAGGTDTQYF. The CDR3 DNA reads TGTGCCAGCAGCCAGGGCGCAGCGGGGGGCACAGATACGCAGTATTTT. The V gene is TRBV4-2, the J gene TRBJ2-3, with 8 bases fitting TRBD2. The CDR3 runs 16 residues. V trimming: 3 bases; J trimming: 1 base; junction bases outside the gene matches: 6. Germline CDR1 and CDR2: LGHNA and YNFKEQ.

This clone has only one observation. The V and J genes are TRBV5-6 and TRBJ2-7; D is unclear. The germline gives CDR1 SGHDT, CDR2 YYEEEE. V gave up 2 bases and J gave up 0 bases, with 15 bases separating them. This CDR3 spans 16 amino acids. CDR3 nucleotides: TGTGCCAGCAGCTTTATCGCGACGGTAGCCTCCTACGAGCAGTACGTC. Translating gives CASSFIATVASYEQYV.

This chain joins TRBV30 and TRBJ1-1; 9 positions agree with TRBD1. CDR3 length equals 12 residues. CDR1 and CDR2 from the germline V gene are GTSNPN and SVGIG (reference sequence). V was clipped by 5 bases and J by 5 bases; unmatched bases: 3. The CDR3 sequence: CAWDRGRTEAFF. The CDR3 nucleotides read TGTGCCTGGGACAGGGGGAGGACTGAAGCTTTCTTT.

CDR3 bases: TGCGCCAGCAGCTTGAACGCGGGACTAGGTGACAATGAGCAGTTCTTC. Its translation: CASSLNAGLGDNEQFF. The chain employs TRBV5-1 and TRBJ2-1, with TRBD2 matching 8 bases. J gave up 5 bases and V 1 base, and 8 bases lay outside the gene matches. CDR1 and CDR2 (germline): SGHRS, YFSETQ. The CDR3 runs to 16 residues.

The CDR3 DNA follows: TGTGCCACCAGTGGCCAAATACCGGGACAGATTTCCTACAATGAGCAGTTCTTC. Translation: CATSGQIPGQISYNEQFF. The genes are TRBV24-1 and TRBJ2-1; TRBD1 aligns across 7 bases. The trim removed 5 bases at V and 1 base at J, leaving 13 bases unmatched. The CDR3 has 18 residues. Germline values: CDR1 KGHDR, CDR2 SFDVKD.

The rearrangement uses TRBV5-1 and TRBJ1-1; the match to TRBD1 covers 8 bases. CDR3 length equals 14 residues. J lost 7 bases, V lost 4 bases, and 9 bases had no gene match. Germline-derived CDR1 and CDR2 are SGHRS and YFSETQ. This chain's CDR3 is CASSLWDRPNEAFF. CDR3 nucleotides: TGCGCCAGCAGCCTCTGGGACAGGCCAAATGAAGCTTTCTTT.

This clone was counted a single time. The rearrangement uses TRBV2 and TRBJ1-6; tentatively, D is TRBD1 (6 bases). This CDR3 is 15 amino acids long. Trimming removed 3 bases at V and 6 bases at J, with 12 bases between. Germline assignment: CDR1 SNHLY and CDR2 FYNNEI. As DNA, the CDR3 is TGTGCCAGCAGTGATCAGGGACACAGTAATTCACCCCTCCACTTT. Translation: CASSDQGHSNSPLHF.

This rearrangement joins TRBV6-5 to TRBJ1-4; no firm D call. CDR3 size: 15 residues. CDR1 and CDR2 from the germline V gene are MNHEY and SVGAGI. Between the trimmed V and J ends, which lost 3 bases and 3 bases, there was a span of 11 bases. CDR3 DNA sequence: TGTGCCAGCAGTTATTCGTCTGCGGCTAATGAAAAACTGTTTTTT. Translated: CASSYSSAANEKLFF.

The gene calls are TRBV27 and TRBJ1-1, with 8 bases that match TRBD1. The CDR3 covers 16 residues. CDR1 is MNHEY, CDR2 SMNVEV, per germline (reference sequence). The V gene end was trimmed by 2 bases and the J gene end by 3 bases; junction bases not matched to a gene: 8. The CDR3 loop is CASSLTQGAWDTEAFF. The CDR3 region has the DNA TGTGCCAGCAGTTTAACGCAGGGGGCTTGGGACACTGAAGCTTTCTTT.

V gene TRBV19 combines with J gene TRBJ1-6, with TRBD1 matching 8 bases. V was pared by 10 bases and J by 9 bases, with 8 bases of the junction left unmatched. Germline V gene sequence: CDR1 LNHDA, CDR2 SQIVND (reference sequence). The CDR3 runs 13 residues. CDR3 DNA: TGTGCCACTAAGGACAGGGATAGTTCACCCCTCCACTTT. Protein sequence: CATKDRDSSPLHF.

This clone came up once. The V gene is TRBV24-1, the J gene TRBJ2-3; 9 bases map to TRBD1. V shed 4 bases, J shed 1 base, and the junction held 8 bases outside the gene matches. The CDR3 loop spans 17 amino acids. CDR1 and CDR2 from the germline V gene are KGHDR and SFDVKD. CDR3 coding DNA: TGTGCCACCAGTGACAGTAACAGGGGGCGCGGCACAGATACGCAGTATTTT. Its protein product is CATSDSNRGRGTDTQYF.

This clone has more than one count but fewer than ten. The chain carries TRBV19 and TRBJ1-1; D gene uncertain. Germline-derived CDR1 and CDR2 are LNHDA and SQIVND (reference sequence). This CDR3 contains 14 residues. V lost 3 bases to trimming and J lost 2 bases, with 10 bases between them. CDR3 sequence: CASSISRVNTEAFF. The CDR3 coding sequence is TGTGCCAGTAGTATCAGTCGGGTAAACACTGAAGCTTTCTTT.

This clone appeared once. The chain links TRBV15 to TRBJ2-5; perhaps TRBD1 as D (6 bases). V was pared by 3 bases and J by 2 bases, with 16 bases between. This CDR3 comprises 16 residues. Germline CDR1 reads LNHNV; CDR2 reads YYDKDF (reference sequence). The CDR3 loop is CATSSFSRDTQETQYF. The CDR3 nucleotides read TGTGCCACCAGCAGTTTTAGCCGGGACACTCAAGAGACCCAGTACTTC.